This T cell receptor beta chain was captured in a study of beta chain features in type 1 diabetes. Study results and caveats: Type 1 diabetes patients showed fewer insertions and more deletions at VDJ junctions. Shortening that was moderate but significant affected the TCRB CDR3s of Type 1 diabetes patients in all four CD4+ subsets. PCR might favor shorter templates, but any such skew would affect patients and controls equally.

Trimming pared 7 bases from V and 2 bases from J, leaving 9 bases between. The germline V gene has CDR1 MNHNY and CDR2 SVGAGI (reference sequence). CDR3 length: 14 residues. Expressed TCRB transcripts were sequenced after all isolated RNA was converted to cDNA. Naive, central memory and regulatory T cell samples averaged about 4 million immunoSEQ reads each. The protocol was immunoSEQ multiplex PCR, while the TCRdb copy is restricted to in-frame clones and leaves out a portion. The table shows some 350,000 clones, with over 8.5% occurring only once. The sample holds a few counts of this clone. Its antigen is undetermined. Every participating donor gave one draw, a heparinised blood sample averaging around 0.11 L.

The sequencing sample was made of central memory CD4+ T cells from blood. The receptor comes from a man aged 30-40 years with type 1 diabetes. The rearrangement joins TRBV6-6 to TRBJ2-6, with D tentatively TRBD2 (5 bases). CDR3 sequence: CASNTRAGANVLTF. CDR3 in DNA: TGTGCCAGCAATACGAGGGCTGGGGCCAACGTCCTGACTTTC.